This T cell receptor (beta chain) was found in a study of cytomegalovirus exposure and HLA in healthy donors (dated by TCRdb to about 2017). Turning to the overall study: A later analysis indicated that the 120 validation repertoires were generated on the platform also employed for the approximately 670 repertoires of the first cohort. High-throughput TCR immunosequencing, statistical association of individual TCRs with disease status, and machine learning were combined to predict cytomegalovirus infection status. Besides the first cohort of roughly 700 subjects, a separate validation cohort made up of some 110 different subjects was used. The study was designed to test whether signatures of past pathogen exposure could be identified by cataloging public T cell receptors.

Library method: the immunoSEQ multiplex PCR assay. The source study handled its data this way. A statistical classification framework was built to diagnose cytomegalovirus status from the catalog of TCR beta chain sequences. TCRdb retrieved this table from immuneACCESS and kept in-frame rearrangements only. Not all clones are present; in checked studies, unresolved V genes account for under half, and no reason is known for the remainder. V and J calls and clone size are given by that table; D and trimming were obtained from the DNA. The sample has about 200,000 clones on record, about 81% of them singletons. 0.95% to 1.5% of the sample goes to the ten largest clones. Details on this clone: Its recognized antigen is unknown. Base qualities are missing; no much larger clone stands one base away.

The germline V gene sets CDR1 to KGHSH and CDR2 to LQKENI. V is cut back by 3 bases and J by 5 bases, with 5 bases in the junction unmatched. The cysteine opens and the phenylalanine closes a CDR3 of 15 amino acids. Solely the CDR3 DNA is kept, with 45 bases framed from the first base. The donors belonged to the validation cohort of over a hundred subjects, which was separate from the approximately 700-subject first cohort. Summary of the overall study and its limitations: All 120 or so repertoires were used to score co-occurrence in the validation cohort in a later analysis, because that analysis had no HLA typing for the cohort. While some public TCRs were present in many individuals, most TCR sequences turned up only very rarely across donors. The classifier was reported to diagnose cytomegalovirus status with high specificity and sensitivity in both the original cohort and the validation cohort. In the study, around 150 TCR beta chains were listed as associated with cytomegalovirus. Subsequent analysis determined that TCRs grouped into clusters in the first cohort also showed a tendency toward co-occurrence across the approximately 110 validation repertoires, and 85% to 95% of cluster scores exceeded 0. A few of the identified cytomegalovirus-associated TCR beta chains were confirmed in vitro to be specific for cytomegalovirus antigens. The authors suggested that the approach could potentially be generalized to other disease states and immunological phenotypes.

What was sequenced was PBMCs. This TCR came from a woman aged 25 to 39 in good health and CMV-seronegative. Here the chain combines TRBV18 and TRBJ2-2, with 8 bases in between that match TRBD1. The bases are TGTGCCAGCTCACCGGGACAGGTTGAAACCGGGGAGCTGTTTTTT. Its coded protein is CASSPGQVETGELFF.